These 26 T cell receptor beta chains were all obtained from the same sample, sequenced in a study of T cell repertoires in cytomegalovirus infection. No antigen has been assigned to these receptors. Each CDR3 protein gets one entry after TCRdb re-called the reads with MiXCR. Altogether about 830,000 distinct CDR3 sequences are present, approximately 32% being singletons, with the ten largest covering 9.5% to 15%. This specimen consisted of cultured CD8+ T cells from PBMCs, obtained from culture after CMV antigen stimulation. All receptors come from a human donor in good health (CMV status not recorded). Some clones in this sample may be carry-over from other donors' samples.

In this sample, this clonotype turned up many times. The chain combines TRBV7-8 with TRBJ1-3, with a possible D match to TRBD1 (5 bases). With 4 bases removed from V and 3 bases from J, the gap between germline ends came to 13 bases. In germline, CDR1 is SGHVS, CDR2 FQNEAQ. The CDR3 spans 15 residues. CDR3 nucleotide sequence: TGTGCCAGCAGCTCCCGCGGAGGGGTTGGAAACACCATATATTTT. It codes for CASSSRGGVGNTIYF.

There are a few counts of this clonotype. This sequence joins TRBV7-8 and TRBJ2-3; tentative D call: TRBD2 (5 bases). Trimming pared 5 bases from V and 2 bases from J, leaving 11 bases between. In germline, CDR1 is SGHVS, CDR2 FQNEAQ. This CDR3 region has 14 residues. Here the CDR3 DNA reads TGTGCCAGCAGCCCTTGGACTTTCACAGATACGCAGTATTTT. The encoded protein is CASSPWTFTDTQYF.

The rearrangement links TRBV12-5 to TRBJ1-1; D unclear. The CDR3 has 13 residues. The V end lost 2 bases, the J end lost 4 bases, and 8 bases lay between the germline ends. The germline CDR1 and CDR2 sequences are LGHNT and FRNRAP. The CDR3 bases are TGTGCTAGTGGTTTGCCTTGGGGCACTGAAGCTTTCTTT. It is translated as CASGLPWGTEAFF.

Many counts were recorded for this clonotype. This chain connects TRBV7-6 to TRBJ1-1, with 8 positions matching TRBD1. The CDR3 covers 18 residues. V shed 5 bases and J 1 base; nucleotides not matched to a gene: 15. Germline V gives CDR1 SGHVS, CDR2 FNYEAQ. CDR3 amino acids: CASSLVRDRLYQNTEAFF. The CDR3 DNA reads TGTGCCAGCAGCCTTGTCCGGGACAGGCTGTACCAGAACACTGAAGCTTTCTTT.

About this clonotype itself: At one end, the junction sequence differs from germline, possibly due to a read error. The chain uses TRBV18 and TRBJ2-3; either TRBD1 or TRBD2 may fit D (5 bases each). The CDR3 length is 14 residues. Germline lookup yields CDR1 KGHSH and CDR2 LQKENI. The CDR3 coding sequence is TGTACCAGCTCATCCCAGGGAGAGGAAGATACGCAGTATTTT. This sequence encodes CTSSSQGEEDTQYF.

This clonotype turned up a few times. The chain links TRBV7-9 to TRBJ1-1; D gene uncertain. V was pared by 10 bases and J by 10 bases, with 13 bases between. Germline V CDR1 and CDR2: SEHNR, FQNEAQ (reference sequence). This CDR3 is built from 10 residues. DNA for the CDR3: TGTGCCATCAGTCGGCTTGGAGCTTTCTTT. It encodes CAISRLGAFF.

This chain uses TRBV5-1 with TRBJ2-7; D gene unclear. From germline, CDR1 is SGHRS and CDR2 YFSETQ. This CDR3 is 15 amino acids long. V was shortened by 0 bases and J by 4 bases, with 14 bases between the two germline ends. CDR3 bases: TGCGCCAGCAGCTTGGATGTGTTTCGCGGTTACGAGCAGTACTTC. Protein sequence: CASSLDVFRGYEQYF.

The chain uses TRBV4-2 and TRBJ2-1; D remains unclear. CDR1 is LGHNA and CDR2 is YNFKEQ in the germline V gene. Trimming removed 2 bases at V and 5 bases at J, with 4 bases between. The length of the CDR3 is 12 residues. The CDR3 reads CASSQNHNEQFF. CDR3 nucleotide sequence: TGTGCCAGCAGCCAAAACCACAATGAGCAGTTCTTC.

This clonotype was seen a handful of times. This sequence joins TRBV5-6 and TRBJ2-1, with 7 bases that match TRBD2. The CDR3 is 12 residues long. Germline V CDR1 and CDR2: SGHDT, YYEEEE. With 5 bases clipped from V and 10 bases from J, the junction kept 6 bases outside the gene matches. The CDR3 is CASREGGKEQFF. CDR3 DNA: TGTGCCAGCAGGGAGGGAGGGAAAGAGCAGTTCTTC.

This clonotype was detected a few times. The chain joins TRBV28 to TRBJ2-5; TRBD1 matches at 9 bases. J was trimmed by 2 bases and V by 3 bases; bases with no gene match: 4. This CDR3 is 15 amino acids long. Per germline, CDR1 MDHEN and CDR2 SYDVKM. CDR3 residues: CASSLGQGKQETQYF. The DNA of the CDR3 is TGTGCCAGCAGTTTGGGACAGGGAAAACAAGAGACCCAGTACTTC.

This clonotype was observed a few times. The rearrangement uses TRBV11-2 and TRBJ2-7, with D possibly TRBD1 on 6 matching bases. This CDR3 spans 13 amino acids. The germline V and J ends were trimmed by 1 base and 6 bases, with 10 bases remaining between them. Germline V lookup: CDR1 SGHAT, CDR2 FQNNGV. CDR3 nucleotide sequence: TGTGCCAGCAGCTTAGGACAGGCCTTCGAGCAGTACGTC. Its protein is CASSLGQAFEQYV.

Ten or more counts support this clonotype. The rearrangement links TRBV7-2 to TRBJ2-1; D is perhaps TRBD1 or TRBD2 (5 bases each). Germline values: CDR1 SGHTA, CDR2 FQGNSA. The CDR3 spans 14 residues. Trimming stripped 5 bases from V and 5 bases from J, with 13 bases between. CDR3 region: CASSNRDPHNEQFF. The CDR3 DNA is TGTGCCAGCAGCAACCGGGACCCCCACAATGAGCAGTTCTTC. Looking up the rest from reference TRBV7-2 and TRBJ2-1 gives the full variable domain: GAGVSQSPSNKVTEKGKDVELRCDPISGHTALYWYRQSLGQGLEFLIYFQGNSAPDKSGLPSDRFSAERTGGSVSTLTIQRTQQEDSAVYLCASSNRDPHNEQFFGPGTRLTVL.

This clonotype turned up a few times. CDR3 sequence: CASSQEASGGAYEQYV. The CDR3 region has the DNA TGCGCCAGCAGCCAAGAAGCTAGCGGGGGAGCCTACGAGCAGTACGTC. The chain couples TRBV4-1 to TRBJ2-7; 10 bases are shared with TRBD2. The CDR3 consists of 16 residues. Germline assignment: CDR1 MGHRA and CDR2 YSYEKL. The V gene end was trimmed by 0 bases and the J gene end by 2 bases; junction bases not matched to a gene: 4.

This sequence joins TRBV4-1 and TRBJ2-1, with TRBD2 identical over 16 bases. Germline lookup yields CDR1 MGHRA and CDR2 YSYEKL. With V trimmed by 3 bases and J by 1 base, 6 bases remained unmatched. The CDR3 runs 19 residues. The CDR3 loop reads CASSQGLAGGPGSYNEQFF. The CDR3 DNA is TGCGCCAGCAGCCAGGGACTAGCGGGGGGGCCGGGGTCCTACAATGAGCAGTTCTTC.

This chain connects TRBV6-5 to TRBJ2-2, with 8 bases fitting TRBD1. Germline V CDR1 and CDR2: MNHEY, SVGAGI. J lost 7 bases, V lost 0 bases, and 7 bases had no gene match. The CDR3 runs to 16 residues. The CDR3, as DNA: TGTGCCAGCAGTTACTCCCGGACAGGGCCCAGCGGGGAGCTGTTTTTT. Translation gives CASSYSRTGPSGELFF.

The rearrangement joins TRBV27 to TRBJ2-1, with TRBD1 matching over 9 bases. This CDR3 has 15 amino acids. V lost 2 bases, J lost 7 bases, and 6 bases stayed unmatched. Looked up from germline, CDR1 is MNHEY and CDR2 is SMNVEV (reference sequence). CDR3 in amino acids: CASSLGDRVWNEQFF. For the CDR3, the DNA is TGTGCCAGCAGTTTAGGGGACAGGGTGTGGAATGAGCAGTTCTTC.

This clonotype was seen just once. The chain couples TRBV20-1 to TRBJ2-7; 8 bases fit TRBD2. This CDR3 contains 14 residues. The germline V gene has CDR1 DFQATT and CDR2 SNEGSKA (reference sequence). Germline trimming cut 2 bases from V and 0 bases from J; bases unmatched to any gene: 3. CDR3 in amino acids: CSARPRGASYEQYV. CDR3 nucleotide sequence: TGCAGTGCTAGACCGCGGGGGGCCTCCTACGAGCAGTACGTC.

This clonotype appeared a single time. Given a much more abundant clone one base away, this may be a read error. This chain uses TRBV19 with TRBJ1-1; 9 nucleotides agree with TRBD1. CDR1 is LNHDA, CDR2 SQIVND, per germline (reference sequence). This CDR3 spans 17 amino acids. The CDR3, as DNA: TGTGTCAGCCAGTCCGCGGACAGGGGCGTTTGGAACACTGAAGCTTTCTTT. Translating it yields CVSQSADRGVWNTEAFF.

This clonotype was recorded a few times. This sequence joins TRBV7-9 and TRBJ2-1; 7 bases agree with TRBD1. Germline CDR1 SEHNR, CDR2 FQNEAQ (reference sequence). The CDR3 runs 15 residues. With 2 bases clipped from V and 5 bases from J, the junction kept 6 bases outside the gene matches. As DNA, the CDR3 is TGTGCCAGCAGCTTATCGGGACAGAGGGACAATGAGCAGTTCTTC. It translates to CASSLSGQRDNEQFF.

In this sample, this clonotype turned up many times. The rearrangement links TRBV11-1 to TRBJ2-6; tentative D call: TRBD2 (5 bases). Trimming cost V 6 bases and J 1 base, with 7 bases left between them. Germline V gives CDR1 SGHAT, CDR2 FQDESV (reference sequence). This CDR3 comprises 14 residues. CDR3 protein: CASSSGSGANVLTF. The DNA for the CDR3 is TGTGCCAGCAGTTCGGGGTCTGGGGCCAACGTCCTGACTTTC.

To note about this clonotype: A single base separates this from a much larger clone, so it may be a read error. The chain carries TRBV6-1 and TRBJ2-7; possible D gene TRBD2, 6 bases. The CDR3 has 12 residues. CDR1 is MNHNS and CDR2 is SASEGT in the germline V gene. CDR3 DNA: TGTGCCAACAGTGCCGGGGGCTACGAGCAGTACTTC. Translation: CANSAGGYEQYF.

The chain couples TRBV6-6 to TRBJ2-4; D gene ambiguous. Germline V gene lookup returns CDR1 MNHNY and CDR2 SVGAGI (reference sequence). Trimming left V 5 bases short and J 0 bases short, with 17 bases between. This CDR3 comprises 17 residues. The CDR3 DNA follows: TGTGCCAGCAGTCGTTCACGTGGGAACCTAGCCAAAAACATTCAGTACTTC. Its translation: CASSRSRGNLAKNIQYF.

V usage is TRBV20-1 and J usage is TRBJ1-3; tentative D call: TRBD1 (5 bases). Germline V gene data show CDR1 as DFQATT and CDR2 as SNEGSKA (reference sequence). Between the trimmed V and J ends, which lost 0 bases and 0 bases, there was a span of 9 bases. The CDR3 length is 15 residues. The CDR3: CSARDRAASGNTIYF. DNA of the CDR3: TGCAGTGCTAGAGACAGGGCAGCCTCTGGAAACACCATATATTTT.

V and J are TRBV5-1 and TRBJ2-5; 12 bases match TRBD2. Trimming cost V 4 bases and J 0 bases; bases outside gene matches: 10. The CDR3 sequence is 18 residues long. The germline V gene has CDR1 SGHRS and CDR2 YFSETQ. The CDR3 is CASSPPTSGGKYQETQYF. CDR3 DNA sequence: TGCGCCAGCAGCCCCCCAACTAGCGGGGGGAAGTACCAAGAGACCCAGTACTTC. The variable domain in full, with the rest retrieved from reference TRBV5-1 and TRBJ2-5, is KAGVTQTPRYLIKTRGQQVTLSCSPISGHRSVSWYQQTPGQGLQFLFEYFSETQRNKGNFPGRFSGRQFSNSRSEMNVSTLELGDSALYLCASSPPTSGGKYQETQYFGPGTRLLVL.

V usage is TRBV6-1 and J usage is TRBJ1-1; 7 nucleotides align to TRBD1. This CDR3 is built from 12 residues. J gave up 8 bases and V 6 bases, and 6 bases lay outside the gene matches. CDR1 and CDR2 (germline): MNHNS, SASEGT. Here the CDR3 reads CASRIGQAEAFF. For the CDR3, the DNA is TGTGCCAGCAGGATAGGACAGGCCGAAGCTTTCTTT.

Ten or more counts support this clonotype. This rearrangement joins TRBV7-9 to TRBJ2-1; weak D call: TRBD2 (5 bases). This CDR3 is built from 12 residues. Trimming took 0 bases from V and 10 from J, leaving 7 bases between them. Germline CDR1 reads SEHNR; CDR2 reads FQNEAQ (reference sequence). The chain's CDR3 is CASSLAGSEQFF. The CDR3 nucleotides are TGTGCCAGCAGCTTAGCAGGGAGCGAGCAGTTCTTC.